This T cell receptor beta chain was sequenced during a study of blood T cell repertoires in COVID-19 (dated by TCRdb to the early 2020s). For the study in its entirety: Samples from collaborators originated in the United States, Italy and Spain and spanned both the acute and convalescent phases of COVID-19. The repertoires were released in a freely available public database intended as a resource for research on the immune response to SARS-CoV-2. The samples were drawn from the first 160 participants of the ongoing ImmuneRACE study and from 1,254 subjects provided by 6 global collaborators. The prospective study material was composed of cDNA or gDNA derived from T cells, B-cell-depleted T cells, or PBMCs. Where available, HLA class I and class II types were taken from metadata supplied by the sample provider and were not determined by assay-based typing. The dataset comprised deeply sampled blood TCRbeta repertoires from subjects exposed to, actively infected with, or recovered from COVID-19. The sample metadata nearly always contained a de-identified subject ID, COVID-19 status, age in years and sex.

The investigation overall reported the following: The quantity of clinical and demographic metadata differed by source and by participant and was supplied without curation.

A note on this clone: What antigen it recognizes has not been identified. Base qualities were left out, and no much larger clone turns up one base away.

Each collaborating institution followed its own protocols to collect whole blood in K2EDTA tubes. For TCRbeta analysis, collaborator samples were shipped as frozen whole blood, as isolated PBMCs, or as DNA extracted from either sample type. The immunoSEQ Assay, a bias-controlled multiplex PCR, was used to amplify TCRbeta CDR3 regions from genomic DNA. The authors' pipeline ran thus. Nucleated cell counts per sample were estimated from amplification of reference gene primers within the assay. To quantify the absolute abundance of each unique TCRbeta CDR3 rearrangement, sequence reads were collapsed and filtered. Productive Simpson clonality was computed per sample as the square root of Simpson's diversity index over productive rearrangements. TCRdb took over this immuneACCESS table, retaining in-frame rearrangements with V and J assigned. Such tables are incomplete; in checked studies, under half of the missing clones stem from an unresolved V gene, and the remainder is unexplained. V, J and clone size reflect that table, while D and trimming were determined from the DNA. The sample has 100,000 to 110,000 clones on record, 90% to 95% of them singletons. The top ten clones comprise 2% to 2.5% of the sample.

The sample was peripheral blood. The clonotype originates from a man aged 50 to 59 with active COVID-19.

This receptor carries the CDR3 CASSLNWASQNGYTF. At the DNA level, the sequence is TGTGCCAGCAGCTTGAACTGGGCCTCTCAAAATGGCTACACCTTC. This chain joins TRBV5-4 to TRBJ1-2, with no confidently assigned D gene. The germline V gene (reference sequence) provides CDR1 SGHNT and CDR2 YYREEE. Relative to germline, V is 1 base shorter and J is 6 bases shorter, with 16 bases between their ends. Its CDR3 holds 15 amino acids, cysteine through phenylalanine. Just the 45-base CDR3 DNA is kept, in frame starting at base 1.